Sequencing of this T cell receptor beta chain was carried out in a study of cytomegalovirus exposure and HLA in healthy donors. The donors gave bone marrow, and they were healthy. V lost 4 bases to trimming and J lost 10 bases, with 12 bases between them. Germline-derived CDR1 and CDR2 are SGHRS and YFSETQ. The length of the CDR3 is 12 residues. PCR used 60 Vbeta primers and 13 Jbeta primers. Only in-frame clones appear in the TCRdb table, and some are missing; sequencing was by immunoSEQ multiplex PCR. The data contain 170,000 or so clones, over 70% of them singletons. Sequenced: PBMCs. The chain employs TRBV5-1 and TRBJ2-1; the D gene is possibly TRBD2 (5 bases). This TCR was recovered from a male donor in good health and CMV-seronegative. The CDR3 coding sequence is TGCGCCAGCAGCCCGGGAAGCCTGGAGCAGTTCTTC. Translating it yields CASSPGSLEQFF.